The rows below give T cell receptor beta chains drawn from one sample of a study of blood T cell repertoires in COVID-19. Assay used: immunoSEQ multiplex PCR; TCRdb lists only in-frame clones, some missing. Of fewer than 250,000 clones listed, approximately 87% are singletons. Sequenced sample: peripheral blood. Receptors were obtained from an older woman with active or convalescent COVID-19. The conserved cysteine and the conserved F or W are not part of the CDR3 here.

V	length	J	CDR3
TRBV5-8	10	TRBJ2-5	ASSLARETQY
TRBV2	14	TRBJ1-5	ASNDGSGQFNQPQH
TRBV7-9	11	TRBJ1-2	ASTLFGGNGYT
TRBV19	11	TRBJ2-1	ATRLAGNNEQF
TRBV25-1	14	TRBJ1-2	ASSRGGQGSFFGYT
TRBV5-1	12	TRBJ2-3	ASSSVQGGNTQY
TRBV6-5	11	TRBJ1-2	ASSPQGDYGYT
TRBV3-1/TRBV3-2	10	TRBJ1-1	ASSQQFGEAF
TRBV27	12	TRBJ1-4	ASTTRTGAEKLF
TRBV18	11	TRBJ2-1	ASSRTGGNEQF
TRBV3-1/TRBV3-2	10	TRBJ2-4	AEGVAKNIQY
TRBV3-1/TRBV3-2	15	TRBJ1-6	ASSHHTGSSYNSPLH
TRBV7-3	14	TRBJ1-1	ASSSQSQGGGTEAF
TRBV29-1	12	TRBJ2-2	SGTSGIPAGELF
TRBV4-1	12	TRBJ1-5	ASSPIGLNQPQH
TRBV27	13	TRBJ2-5	ASSLTWQGQETQY
TRBV6-6	18	TRBJ1-3	ASSNTGWSRFRLSGNTIY
TRBV20-1	13	TRBJ1-1	SASRQGGLWTEAF
TRBV6-5	12	TRBJ1-3	ASTESFSGNTIY
TRBV2	13	TRBJ1-6	ASSVGHSDNSPLH
TRBV29-1	8	TRBJ2-1	SVVSYEQF
TRBV20-1	9	TRBJ2-7	SEANSYEQY
TRBV14	14	TRBJ1-1	ASSQDQGPTNTEAF
TRBV28	13	TRBJ1-5	ASSSPAGVNQPQH
TRBV19	12	TRBJ2-4	ASGPQGRWGIQY
TRBV19	11	TRBJ1-5	ASRDRENQPQH
TRBV19	14	TRBJ2-7	ASSIGAGAPPYEQY
TRBV5-4	13	TRBJ2-5	ASSLRTSGQETQY
TRBV5-1	13	TRBJ2-3	ASSLGDTSTDTQY
TRBV3-1/TRBV3-2	14	TRBJ1-3	ASSQAGTGVGNTIY